The next 22 T cell receptor beta chains were all read from a single sample in a study of identical twins (dated by TCRdb to about 2016). Receptor libraries were prepared by 5' RACE. Sequenced on an Illumina HiSeq 2000. The raw public reads went through TCRdb reprocessing: fastp at Q25, MiXCR clone calling, in-frame beta chains kept. Entries that share a CDR3 protein sequence are merged under the most common genes and DNA. The sample table lists about 890,000 distinct CDR3 sequences, around 12% of them with a count of one. The ten most abundant clones make up around 1.6% of the sample. Another study also made use of these data, one on yellow fever vaccine responses in identical twins.

The sequenced sample consisted of PBMCs. These receptor sequences come from a woman aged 18-30 years in good health.

The V gene is TRBV5-4, the J gene TRBJ2-5; 7 bases map to TRBD2. V lost 2 bases to trimming and J lost 2 bases; unmatched junction nucleotides: 9. The CDR3 runs to 16 residues. Per germline, CDR1 SGHNT and CDR2 YYREEE (reference sequence). CDR3 sequence: CASSFPGRGGQETQYF. In nucleotides, the CDR3 is TGTGCCAGCAGCTTCCCGGGGAGGGGAGGTCAAGAGACCCAGTACTTC.

The chain employs TRBV6-5 and TRBJ1-1; TRBD1 aligns across 8 bases. The ends lost 0 bases at V and 4 bases at J; junction bases unmatched: 10. In germline, CDR1 is MNHEY, CDR2 SVGAGI. The CDR3 runs 17 residues. In DNA form, the CDR3 reads TGTGCCAGCAGTTACTCACCACCGACAGGGGAGGGCACTGAAGCTTTCTTT. The encoded protein is CASSYSPPTGEGTEAFF.

This chain connects TRBV5-1 to TRBJ2-3; D call uncertain. Germline V gene data show CDR1 as SGHRS and CDR2 as YFSETQ. V was shortened by 1 base and J by 4 bases, with 10 bases between the two germline ends. This CDR3 has 14 residues. The CDR3 bases are TGCGCCAGCAGCTTGACCGACCACCCAGATACGCAGTATTTT. Protein product: CASSLTDHPDTQYF. The complete variable domain, with remaining parts taken from reference TRBV5-1 and TRBJ2-3, reads KAGVTQTPRYLIKTRGQQVTLSCSPISGHRSVSWYQQTPGQGLQFLFEYFSETQRNKGNFPGRFSGRQFSNSRSEMNVSTLELGDSALYLCASSLTDHPDTQYFGPGTRLTVL.

This chain joins TRBV4-1 and TRBJ2-5; 9 nucleotides agree with TRBD2. CDR3 size: 15 residues. V was pared by 1 base and J by 5 bases, with 5 bases of the junction left unmatched. CDR1 and CDR2 (germline): MGHRA, YSYEKL. The CDR3 spells CASSQGKAGGETQYF. DNA of the CDR3: TGCGCCAGCAGCCAAGGAAAAGCGGGAGGTGAGACCCAGTACTTC.

This clonotype was seen only a few times. This chain uses TRBV7-6 with TRBJ2-1, with D perhaps given as TRBD1 or TRBD2 (5 bases each). This CDR3 is 13 amino acids long. V was trimmed by 5 bases and J by 12 bases, leaving 17 bases between them. Germline CDR1 SGHVS, CDR2 FNYEAQ. The CDR3 spells CASSPTDRDPQFF. CDR3 nucleotide sequence: TGTGCCAGCAGCCCGACGGACCGGGACCCGCAGTTCTTC.

In its sample, this clonotype was seen many times. The chain combines TRBV7-9 with TRBJ1-6; D might be TRBD1 (5 bases). This CDR3 has 17 amino acids. Germline CDR1 reads SEHNR; CDR2 reads FQNEAQ (reference sequence). Between the trimmed V and J ends, which lost 1 base and 3 bases, there was a span of 13 bases. CDR3: CASSLDFGRDYNSPLHF. CDR3 DNA: TGTGCCAGCAGCTTAGATTTTGGCAGGGACTATAATTCACCCCTCCACTTT.

This clonotype was observed at least ten times. The chain has TRBV12-3 or TRBV12-4 and TRBJ1-1; D not resolved. V was cut by 3 bases and J by 1 base, with 6 bases left in between. The CDR3 is 13 amino acids. CDR3 sequence (DNA): TGTGCCAGCAGTTTTCGGCAGAACACTGAAGCTTTCTTT. Translating gives CASSFRQNTEAFF.

J is TRBJ2-5 and V is TRBV24-1, with TRBD1 matching over 10 bases. CDR1 and CDR2 (germline): KGHDR, SFDVKD. The CDR3 has 14 amino acids. With 7 bases clipped from V and 5 bases from J, the junction kept 6 bases outside the gene matches. In DNA, the CDR3 is TGTGCCACCAGGGGACAGGGGAATTTGGAGACCCAGTACTTC. Translated, it gives CATRGQGNLETQYF.

The sample holds a few counts of this clonotype. CDR3 DNA: TGTGCCAGCAGTGAGCGAGGCCCTTCGCTTGGGGGCTACACCTTC. Translation: CASSERGPSLGGYTF. V is TRBV2 and J is TRBJ1-2; D unclear. Trimming removed 3 bases at V and 8 bases at J, with 19 bases between. CDR1 is SNHLY, CDR2 FYNNEI, per germline. The CDR3 has 15 amino acids.

This clonotype was detected only a few times. J is TRBJ2-5 and V is TRBV9, with TRBD1 matching over 12 bases. The CDR3 loop spans 18 amino acids. CDR1 is SGDLS and CDR2 is YYNGEE in the germline V gene. V lost 2 bases to trimming and J lost 4 bases; unmatched junction nucleotides: 12. Here the CDR3 reads CASSVSGQGAQMGETQYF. Written as DNA, the CDR3 is TGTGCCAGCAGCGTCTCGGGACAGGGGGCGCAAATGGGAGAGACCCAGTACTTC.

Note on this clonotype: A much larger clone sits a single nucleotide away, making a read error possible. The rearrangement joins TRBV12-3 or TRBV12-4 to TRBJ2-1; 9 nucleotides align to TRBD2. The CDR3 has 16 amino acids. V shed 6 bases, J shed 7 bases, and the junction held 13 bases outside the gene matches. The CDR3 is CASSKRVAGDRNEQFF. CDR3 nucleotide sequence: TGTGCCAGCAGCAAACGCGTAGCGGGAGATCGGAATGAGCAGTTCTTC.

This clonotype was detected only a few times. The chain joins TRBV3-1 to TRBJ1-4; D is perhaps TRBD1 (6 bases). CDR1 is LGHDT, CDR2 YNNKEL, per germline (reference sequence). Trimming shortened V by 2 bases and J by 7 bases, and 23 bases separated the two germline ends. This CDR3 has 18 residues. CDR3: CASSQKLGTQGFGEKLFF. CDR3 in DNA: TGTGCCAGCAGCCAAAAGTTGGGGACACAGGGTTTTGGTGAAAAACTGTTTTTT.

The V gene is TRBV7-2, the J gene TRBJ1-1; D unresolved. Germline CDR1 and CDR2: SGHTA and FQGNSA. This CDR3 spans 12 amino acids. V lost 3 bases and J 6 bases, leaving 8 bases between the germline ends. CDR3 loop: CASSFRSPEAFF. The DNA of the CDR3 is TGTGCCAGCAGCTTTCGGTCCCCTGAAGCTTTCTTT.

The V call is TRBV11-1, the J call TRBJ1-4, with D possibly matching TRBD1 (5 bases). The V end lost 5 bases, the J end lost 4 bases, and 23 bases lay between the germline ends. The CDR3 runs 18 residues. Germline V gene lookup returns CDR1 SGHAT and CDR2 FQDESV (reference sequence). In DNA, the CDR3 is TGTGCCAGCAGCAATCAGCCGGGACCCTTAAGGGTTAATGAAAAACTGTTTTTT. Translation: CASSNQPGPLRVNEKLFF.

This sequence joins TRBV6-6 and TRBJ2-1; D remains ambiguous. The V end lost 2 bases, the J end lost 9 bases, and 8 bases lay between the germline ends. The CDR3 spans 12 residues. Germline assignment: CDR1 MNHNY and CDR2 SVGAGI (reference sequence). The CDR3 sequence is CASSYREGEQFF. The CDR3, as DNA: TGTGCCAGCAGTTACAGGGAAGGTGAGCAGTTCTTC.

This clonotype was found a few times. This rearrangement joins TRBV10-3 to TRBJ1-1; tentative D call: TRBD1 (6 bases). Deletions cut 4 bases from V and 3 bases from J, with 21 bases between. The CDR3 has 17 residues. CDR1 ENHRY and CDR2 SYGVKD come from the germline V gene. The CDR3 region has the DNA TGTGCCATCAGTGCGTCAGGGGTGGTGAGTGTCGACACTGAAGCTTTCTTT. Translated, it gives CAISASGVVSVDTEAFF.

This chain uses TRBV6-5 with TRBJ2-7; D gene unclear. CDR1 and CDR2 from the germline V gene are MNHEY and SVGAGI. The CDR3 contains 14 residues. The V end was cut by 0 bases, the J end by 0 bases, with 6 bases between. The CDR3 here is CASSYSRTSYEQYV. The CDR3 DNA is TGTGCCAGCAGTTACTCAAGGACCTCCTACGAGCAGTACGTC.

This clonotype was observed a handful of times. This chain uses TRBV9 with TRBJ1-5; D not certain. CDR1 is SGDLS, CDR2 YYNGEE, per germline. Trimming removed 4 bases from V and 5 bases from J, with 13 bases in between. The CDR3 length is 14 residues. As DNA, the CDR3 is TGTGCCAGCAGCCCGTACGACGGGGATCAGCCCCAGCATTTT. Amino acid sequence: CASSPYDGDQPQHF. Variable domain in full (rest from reference TRBV9 and TRBJ1-5): DSGVTQTPKHLITATGQRVTLRCSPRSGDLSVYWYQQSLDQGLQFLIQYYNGEERAKGNILERFSAQQFPDLHSELNLSSLELGDSALYFCASSPYDGDQPQHFGDGTRLSIL.

Only a few counts were recorded for this clonotype. This rearrangement joins TRBV20-1 to TRBJ2-7; D may match TRBD1 or TRBD2 (5 bases each). Germline-derived CDR1 and CDR2 are DFQATT and SNEGSKA (reference sequence). This CDR3 has 13 residues. The germline V and J ends were trimmed by 7 bases and 4 bases, with 17 bases remaining between them. CDR3 DNA: TGCAGTGGCAAGGGTGGGGGAGATTACGAGCAGTACTTC. Its protein is CSGKGGGDYEQYF.

This clonotype came up a few times. Germline and junction disagree at one end, which may indicate a read error. The chain uses TRBV12-3 or TRBV12-4 and TRBJ1-1; a weak D match, TRBD1 (6 bases). The CDR3 runs to 14 residues. The CDR3 spells CASSYSFRDTEAFF. The CDR3 DNA is TGTGCCAGCAGTTACTCATTCCGGGACACCGAAGCTTTCTTT.

This clonotype appeared a few times. The chain recombines TRBV20-1 with TRBJ1-1; TRBD1 is a possible D gene (6 bases). CDR1 is DFQATT, CDR2 SNEGSKA, per germline (reference sequence). Deletions cut 6 bases from V and 0 bases from J, with 14 bases between. The CDR3 has 14 amino acids. The CDR3 region is CSAESGTLNTEAFF. CDR3 in DNA: TGCAGTGCCGAATCCGGGACATTGAACACTGAAGCTTTCTTT.

This clonotype was seen more than once but under ten times. The chain joins TRBV10-3 to TRBJ1-1, with D possibly TRBD1 on 5 matching bases. The V gene's germline CDR1 is ENHRY and CDR2 SYGVKD. The CDR3 length is 14 residues. The ends were cut back, 10 bases at V and 1 base at J, with 16 bases in the middle. The DNA for the CDR3 is TGTGCCACTGCCCTGGGGCAGAGGAACACTGAAGCTTTCTTT. Translated: CATALGQRNTEAFF.